This TCR beta chain was retrieved from a study of blood T cells in healthy people across ages. The wider study: About one barcoded beta molecule per two T cells was captured by template switching. Study results and caveats: A strong correlation between TCR beta diversity and naive T cell percentage was seen.

A remark on this clonotype: Its specificity is not known.

A sample-barcoded 5' primer and a J-beta primer mix were used in a second PCR of roughly 7 to 11 cycles. A minimum of 2.5 million CDR3-containing paired-end reads was obtained for each sample. TCRdb used MiXCR to reprocess the 5' RACE reads, holding one entry per CDR3 protein. The sample has roughly 1.5 million distinct CDR3 sequences; about 45% are singletons. Germline-derived CDR1 and CDR2 are DFQATT and SNEGSKA (reference sequence). Trimming cost V 5 bases and J 4 bases, with 18 bases left between them. CDR3 length: 15 residues. The sequencing input was blood. The V and J genes are TRBV20-1 and TRBJ2-1; tentatively, D is TRBD1 or TRBD2 (5 bases each). This clonotype was obtained from a woman younger than 35 in good health. DNA of the CDR3: TGCAGTGCTCCGCGGACTGGGGCCACTTACAATGAGCAGTTCTTC. It encodes CSAPRTGATYNEQFF.